The sample holds many counts of the clone carrying this TCR beta chain. Its specificity is unknown. The data stem from a study of glioma-infiltrating T cells. About the study: WHO grade II oligodendrogliomas or astrocytomas, plus non-recurrent WHO grade IV glioblastomas, were sampled.

Amplification of TCR alpha and beta CDR3 regions from RNA used iRepertoire nested multiplex PCR. TCRdb itself ran the multiplex PCR reads through MiXCR, one entry per CDR3 protein. The sample lists 300,000 to 450,000 distinct CDR3 sequences, about two fifths occurring once. Study-wide findings and caveats: Above-expected tissue-blood divergence occurred in all gliomas, most in low-grade ones. A blood CDR3 motif signature was depleted in highly divergent patients. CDR3 overlap between tissue and blood was very small.

The sample was glioma tissue, nonneoplastic brain tissue, or PBMCs (not recorded which). The sequence was collected from a human donor with low-grade glioma or glioblastoma, undergoing nonglioma brain surgery, or in good health (not recorded which).

The CDR3 reads CASSYGERLRAAYEQYF. The CDR3 DNA sequence: TGTGCCAGCAGTTATGGAGAGCGGTTGAGGGCCGCCTACGAGCAGTACTTC. This chain links TRBV6-6 with TRBJ2-7; a weak D match, TRBD2 (5 bases). CDR3 length: 17 residues. V shed 3 bases and J shed 2 bases, with 20 bases lying between them. The germline V gene encodes CDR1 MNHNY and CDR2 SVGAGI (reference sequence).